This T cell receptor beta chain derives from a study of OX40 agonist ivuxolimab in advanced cancers. For the study at large: Among those treated, three patients had partial responses, one with hepatocellular carcinoma and two with cutaneous melanoma.

Germline CDR1 and CDR2: MDHEN and SYDVKM. Trimming at V came to 7 bases and at J to 3 bases, leaving 9 bases not matched to a gene. This CDR3 has 15 residues. This table comes from immunoSEQ multiplex PCR, and its TCRdb copy is limited to in-frame clones, with some not included. This sample has about 58,000 clones, with about 89% found just once. This sequence joins TRBV28 and TRBJ1-2; 9 bases are shared with TRBD1. The source is an adult with an advanced solid tumor such as melanoma, head and neck, liver or kidney cancer. Sequenced here: CD4+ or CD8+ T cells sorted from blood, sampled in a trial of the OX40 agonist ivuxolimab. Written as DNA, the CDR3 is TGTGCCAGCACCCCCACAGGGGGCGCTGACTATGGCTACACCTTC. This codes for CASTPTGGADYGYTF.